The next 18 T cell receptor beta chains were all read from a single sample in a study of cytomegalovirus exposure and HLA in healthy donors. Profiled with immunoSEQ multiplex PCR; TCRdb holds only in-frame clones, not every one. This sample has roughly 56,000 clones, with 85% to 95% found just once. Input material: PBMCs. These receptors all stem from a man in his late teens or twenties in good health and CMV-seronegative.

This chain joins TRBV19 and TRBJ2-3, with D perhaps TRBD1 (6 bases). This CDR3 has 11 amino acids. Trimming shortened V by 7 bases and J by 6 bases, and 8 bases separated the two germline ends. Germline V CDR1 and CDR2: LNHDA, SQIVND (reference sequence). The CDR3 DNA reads TGTGCCAGTATAAGGGGGGATACGCAGTATTTT. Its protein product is CASIRGDTQYF.

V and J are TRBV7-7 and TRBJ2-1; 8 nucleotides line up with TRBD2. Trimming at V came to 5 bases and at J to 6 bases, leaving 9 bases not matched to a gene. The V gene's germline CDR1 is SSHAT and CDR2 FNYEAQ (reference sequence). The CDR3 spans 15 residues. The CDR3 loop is CASSNPGLGINEQFF. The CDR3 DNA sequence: TGTGCCAGCAGCAATCCGGGACTAGGGATCAATGAGCAGTTCTTC.

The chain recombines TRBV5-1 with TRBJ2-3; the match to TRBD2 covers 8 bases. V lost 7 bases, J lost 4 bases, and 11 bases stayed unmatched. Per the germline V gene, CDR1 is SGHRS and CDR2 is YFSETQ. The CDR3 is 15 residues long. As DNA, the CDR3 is TGCGCCAGCGGGAGGGGACTAGTTCTCGCAGATACGCAGTATTTT. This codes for CASGRGLVLADTQYF.

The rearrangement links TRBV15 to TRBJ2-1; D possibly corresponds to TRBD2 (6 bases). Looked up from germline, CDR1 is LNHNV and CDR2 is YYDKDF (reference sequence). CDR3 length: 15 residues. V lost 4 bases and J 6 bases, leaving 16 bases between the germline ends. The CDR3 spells CATSTHPGLLNEQFF. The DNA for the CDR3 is TGTGCCACCAGCACCCACCCGGGACTTCTCAATGAGCAGTTCTTC.

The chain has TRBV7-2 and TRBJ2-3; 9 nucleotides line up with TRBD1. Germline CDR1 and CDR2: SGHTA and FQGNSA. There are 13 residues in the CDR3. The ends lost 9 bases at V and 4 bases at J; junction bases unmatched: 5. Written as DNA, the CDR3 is TGTGCCAGAGGGGGACAGGGCGCAGATACGCAGTATTTT. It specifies CARGGQGADTQYF.

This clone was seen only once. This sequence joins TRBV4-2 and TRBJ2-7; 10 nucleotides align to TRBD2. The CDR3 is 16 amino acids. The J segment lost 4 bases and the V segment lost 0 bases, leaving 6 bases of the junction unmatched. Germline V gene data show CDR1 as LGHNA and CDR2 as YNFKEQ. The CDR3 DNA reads TGTGCCAGCAGCCAAGACCCAGCGGGAGGGCCTTACGAGCAGTACTTC. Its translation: CASSQDPAGGPYEQYF.

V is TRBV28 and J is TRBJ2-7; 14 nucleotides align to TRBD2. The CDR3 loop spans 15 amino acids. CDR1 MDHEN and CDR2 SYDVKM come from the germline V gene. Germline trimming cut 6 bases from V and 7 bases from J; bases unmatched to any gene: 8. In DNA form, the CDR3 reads TGTGCCAGCAGCCAGACTAGCGGGAGGGTGGTAGAGCAGTACTTC. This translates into CASSQTSGRVVEQYF.

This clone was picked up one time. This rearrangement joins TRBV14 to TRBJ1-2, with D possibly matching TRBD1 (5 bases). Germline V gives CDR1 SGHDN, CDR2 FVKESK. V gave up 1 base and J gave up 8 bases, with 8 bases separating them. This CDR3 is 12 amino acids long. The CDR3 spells CASSQVGGGYTF. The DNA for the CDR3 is TGTGCCAGCAGCCAAGTCGGGGGAGGCTACACCTTC. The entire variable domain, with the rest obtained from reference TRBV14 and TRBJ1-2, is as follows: EAGVTQFPSHSVIEKGQTVTLRCDPISGHDNLYWYRRVMGKEIKFLLHFVKESKQDESGMPNNRFLAERTGGTYSTLKVQPAELEDSGVYFCASSQVGGGYTFGSGTRLTVV.

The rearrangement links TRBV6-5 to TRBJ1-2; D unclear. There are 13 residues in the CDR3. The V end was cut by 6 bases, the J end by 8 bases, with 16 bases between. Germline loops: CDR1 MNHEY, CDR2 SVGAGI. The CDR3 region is CASRTLMGRGYTF. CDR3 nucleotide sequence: TGTGCCAGCAGAACTCTAATGGGGAGGGGCTACACCTTC.

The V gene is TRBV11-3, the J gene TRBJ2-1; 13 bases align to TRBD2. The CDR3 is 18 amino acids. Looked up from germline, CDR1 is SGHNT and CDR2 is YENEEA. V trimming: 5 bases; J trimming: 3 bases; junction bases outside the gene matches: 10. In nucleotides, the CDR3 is TGTGCCAGCAGCGAAGGGTGGACTAGCGGGAGAATCTACAATGAGCAGTTCTTC. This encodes CASSEGWTSGRIYNEQFF.

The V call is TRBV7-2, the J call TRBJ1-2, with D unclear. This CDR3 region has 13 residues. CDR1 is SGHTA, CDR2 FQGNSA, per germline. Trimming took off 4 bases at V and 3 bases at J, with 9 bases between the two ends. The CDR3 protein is CASSSGGYYGYTF. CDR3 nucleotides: TGTGCCAGCAGCTCCGGAGGATACTATGGCTACACCTTC.

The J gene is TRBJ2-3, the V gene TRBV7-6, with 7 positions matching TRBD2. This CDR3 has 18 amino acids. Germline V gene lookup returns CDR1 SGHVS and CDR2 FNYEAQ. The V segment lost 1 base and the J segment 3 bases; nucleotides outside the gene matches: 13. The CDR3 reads CASSLVRGSGKGTDTQYF. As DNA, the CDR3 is TGTGCCAGCAGCTTAGTCCGCGGGAGCGGTAAGGGTACAGATACGCAGTATTTT.

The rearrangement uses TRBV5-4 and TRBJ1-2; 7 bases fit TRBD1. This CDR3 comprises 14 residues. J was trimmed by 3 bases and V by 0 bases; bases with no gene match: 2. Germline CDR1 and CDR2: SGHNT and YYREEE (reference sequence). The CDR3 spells CASSLGGTDYGYTF. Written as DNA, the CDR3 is TGTGCCAGCAGCTTGGGGGGGACAGACTATGGCTACACCTTC.

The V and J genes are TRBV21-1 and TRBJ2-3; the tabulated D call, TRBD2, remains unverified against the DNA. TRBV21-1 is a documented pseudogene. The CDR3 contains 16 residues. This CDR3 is CASSKKSRGVTDTQYF. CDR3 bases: TGTGCCAGCAGCAAAAAGTCTCGGGGGGTGACAGATACGCAGTATTTT.

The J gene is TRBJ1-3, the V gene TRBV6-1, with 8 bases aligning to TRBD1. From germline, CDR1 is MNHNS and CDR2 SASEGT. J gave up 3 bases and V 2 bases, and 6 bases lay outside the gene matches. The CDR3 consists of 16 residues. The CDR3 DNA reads TGTGCCAGCAGTGAAACCTGGACAGGGTTTGGAAACACCATATATTTT. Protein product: CASSETWTGFGNTIYF.

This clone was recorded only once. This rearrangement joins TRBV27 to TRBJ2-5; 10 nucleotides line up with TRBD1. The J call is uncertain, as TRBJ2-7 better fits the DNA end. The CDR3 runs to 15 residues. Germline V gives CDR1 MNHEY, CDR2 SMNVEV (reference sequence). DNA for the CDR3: TGTGCCAGCAGTTTATCCTGGACAGGGGGCTACGAGCAGTACTTC. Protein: CASSLSWTGGYEQYF.

CDR3 protein: CASSPQTGSNAEAFF. The CDR3 coding sequence is TGCGCCAGCAGCCCTCAGACAGGGAGTAACGCTGAAGCTTTCTTT. The chain combines TRBV5-1 with TRBJ1-1, with 7 bases matching TRBD1. The CDR3 contains 15 residues. The germline V gene encodes CDR1 SGHRS and CDR2 YFSETQ. J gave up 6 bases and V 4 bases, and 12 bases lay outside the gene matches.

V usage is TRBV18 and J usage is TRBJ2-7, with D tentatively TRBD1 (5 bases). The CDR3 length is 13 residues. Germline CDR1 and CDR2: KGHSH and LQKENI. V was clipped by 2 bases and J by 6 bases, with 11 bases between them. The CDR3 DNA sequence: TGTGCCAGCTCACCATCCAGGGAAGGCGAGCAGTACTTC. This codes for CASSPSREGEQYF.